These 28 T cell receptor beta chains share one sample of origin, sequenced in a study of T cell responses to AZD1222 COVID-19 vaccine. Libraries were prepared by immunoSEQ multiplex PCR; TCRdb keeps only in-frame clonotypes and omits some of them. The sample holds 80,000 or so clones; about 85% are singletons and the top ten take approximately 1.4%. This sample comprised peripheral blood, obtained on day 0 of AZD1222 vaccination. Source of these receptors: an adult in good health.

V usage is TRBV10-1 and J usage is TRBJ1-1, with a tentative D call TRBD1 (5 bases). Germline V lookup: CDR1 WNHNN, CDR2 SYGVQD (reference sequence). This CDR3 region has 14 residues. V was cut by 5 bases and J by 6 bases, with 16 bases left in between. The CDR3 is CASSSGAGTPEAFF. Written as DNA, the CDR3 is TGCGCCAGCAGTTCCGGGGCAGGGACCCCTGAAGCTTTCTTT.

The genes are TRBV6-5 and TRBJ2-7, with D uncertain. The CDR3 spans 14 residues. Germline V CDR1 and CDR2: MNHEY, SVGAGI. With 2 bases removed from V and 5 bases from J, the gap between germline ends came to 13 bases. As DNA, the CDR3 is TGTGCCAGCAGTTACCCCCTACGGAGCGACGAGCAGTACTTC. Its translation: CASSYPLRSDEQYF.

A few counts support this clone. The J gene is TRBJ2-3, the V gene TRBV19, with TRBD2 matching over 12 bases. The germline CDR1 and CDR2 sequences are LNHDA and SQIVND (reference sequence). This CDR3 comprises 15 residues. V gave up 4 bases and J gave up 7 bases; unmatched junction bases: 6. CDR3 residues: CASSNLAGGRNTQYF. The CDR3 DNA follows: TGTGCCAGTAGTAACCTAGCGGGAGGGCGGAATACGCAGTATTTT.

The V gene is TRBV12-3 or TRBV12-4, the J gene TRBJ2-7; D gene unclear. The CDR3 extends over 13 amino acids. The germline V and J ends were trimmed by 1 base and 9 bases, with 13 bases remaining between them. DNA for the CDR3: TGTGCCAGCAGTTTAGTAGGGCCTTTCACGCAGTACTTC. It specifies CASSLVGPFTQYF.

The CDR3 reads CSTIAGGMSEQYF. DNA for the CDR3: TGCAGCACGATAGCGGGAGGAATGAGCGAGCAGTACTTC. The chain couples TRBV29-1 to TRBJ2-7; 10 bases align to TRBD2. J was trimmed by 6 bases and V by 8 bases; bases with no gene match: 10. The germline gives CDR1 SQVTM, CDR2 ANQGSEA. This CDR3 is built from 13 residues.

This rearrangement joins TRBV28 to TRBJ1-4, with D maybe TRBD1 (5 bases). The CDR3 is 15 residues long. Per the germline V gene, CDR1 is MDHEN and CDR2 is SYDVKM. With 5 bases removed from V and 8 bases from J, the gap between germline ends came to 18 bases. The CDR3 sequence is CASSHYSGSEEKLFF. CDR3 sequence (DNA): TGTGCCAGCAGTCACTACTCAGGGTCAGAGGAAAAACTGTTTTTT.

The V gene is TRBV6-5, the J gene TRBJ2-5; tentatively, D is TRBD1 or TRBD2 (6 bases each). This CDR3 spans 15 amino acids. Trimming shortened V by 4 bases and J by 6 bases, and 18 bases separated the two germline ends. Per the germline V gene, CDR1 is MNHEY and CDR2 is SVGAGI. CDR3: CASSLGPGEVKTQYF. The DNA of the CDR3 is TGTGCCAGCAGTTTGGGACCAGGGGAGGTAAAGACCCAGTACTTC.

CDR3: CASSLSGKLSYEQYF. CDR3 bases: TGCGCCAGCAGCCTTAGCGGAAAGCTGTCCTACGAGCAGTACTTC. This chain joins TRBV5-1 and TRBJ2-7; TRBD2 is a possible D gene (6 bases). Germline V gene data show CDR1 as SGHRS and CDR2 as YFSETQ. The CDR3 has 15 amino acids. Trimming stripped 4 bases from V and 1 base from J, with 15 bases between.

This clone was detected once. Other DNA sequences within the sample encode an identical CDR3. This rearrangement joins TRBV24-1 to TRBJ2-5, with D perhaps matching TRBD1 (6 bases). Trimming removed 2 bases from V and 3 bases from J, with 12 bases in between. Per the germline V gene, CDR1 is KGHDR and CDR2 is SFDVKD. The CDR3 sequence is 15 residues long. CDR3 in DNA: TGTGCCACCAGTGATTCTAGAGGGGGTGAAGAGACCCAGTACTTC. Its translation: CATSDSRGGEETQYF.

The chain couples TRBV18 to TRBJ1-5, with D unresolved. This CDR3 has 14 amino acids. Germline loops: CDR1 KGHSH, CDR2 LQKENI. The germline V and J ends were trimmed by 3 bases and 0 bases, with 6 bases remaining between them. Here the CDR3 DNA reads TGTGCCAGCTCACCGGACCTTAGCAATCAGCCCCAGCATTTT. The encoded protein is CASSPDLSNQPQHF.

The genes are TRBV19 and TRBJ2-3, with TRBD2 matching over 8 bases. V trimming: 3 bases; J trimming: 3 bases; junction bases outside the gene matches: 8. Germline-derived CDR1 and CDR2 are LNHDA and SQIVND (reference sequence). The CDR3 runs 16 residues. CDR3 sequence (DNA): TGTGCCAGTAGTATCCTGGGACTAGAGGGGACAGATACGCAGTATTTT. Translated, it gives CASSILGLEGTDTQYF.

For the CDR3, the DNA is TGTGCCAGCTCACCCCCTGGCGGGGAGCTGTTTTTT. The encoded protein is CASSPPGGELFF. The V gene is TRBV18, the J gene TRBJ2-2, with D unresolved. In germline, CDR1 is KGHSH, CDR2 LQKENI. Trimming removed 3 bases from V and 7 bases from J, with 6 bases in between. The CDR3 runs 12 residues.

The V gene is TRBV2, the J gene TRBJ2-1; D is perhaps TRBD1 or TRBD2 (7 bases each). The CDR3 has 14 amino acids. CDR1 is SNHLY and CDR2 is FYNNEI in the germline V gene. Trimming cost V 5 bases and J 5 bases, with 13 bases left between them. The CDR3 bases are TGTGCCAGCAGTCCAGGGGGGGCGAACAATGAGCAGTTCTTC. Protein product: CASSPGGANNEQFF.

The chain combines TRBV7-9 with TRBJ1-4; D is undetermined. CDR3 size: 16 residues. The germline V gene has CDR1 SEHNR and CDR2 FQNEAQ (reference sequence). Trimming took off 1 base at V and 7 bases at J, with 16 bases between the two ends. The CDR3 nucleotides read TGTGCCAGCAGCTTAGAGGGCCCCGGACGTAGTGAAAAACTGTTTTTT. Translation: CASSLEGPGRSEKLFF.

The V gene is TRBV6-5, the J gene TRBJ1-2; TRBD1 aligns across 7 bases. V was clipped by 6 bases and J by 4 bases; unmatched bases: 8. The CDR3 contains 14 residues. CDR1 and CDR2 from the germline V gene are MNHEY and SVGAGI. DNA for the CDR3: TGTGCCAGCAGACCCACAGGGGATCCCTATGGCTACACCTTC. Its protein product is CASRPTGDPYGYTF.

The chain couples TRBV6-5 to TRBJ2-3, with 10 bases matching TRBD2. The CDR3 sequence is 15 residues long. CDR1 is MNHEY and CDR2 is SVGAGI in the germline V gene. V was pared by 6 bases and J by 3 bases, with 6 bases of the junction left unmatched. The CDR3 reads CASSPSGRGTDTQYF. CDR3 nucleotides: TGTGCCAGCAGCCCAAGCGGGAGGGGAACAGATACGCAGTATTTT.

The chain joins TRBV29-1 to TRBJ2-7; perhaps TRBD2 as D (6 bases). The CDR3 runs to 13 residues. Between the trimmed V and J ends, which lost 0 bases and 0 bases, there was a span of 6 bases. The germline gives CDR1 SQVTM, CDR2 ANQGSEA. The CDR3 is CSVEDGSSYEQYF. The CDR3 nucleotides read TGCAGCGTTGAAGACGGGAGCTCCTACGAGCAGTACTTC.

This clone was picked up one time. V and J are TRBV18 and TRBJ1-1; 8 bases are shared with TRBD1. Per germline, CDR1 KGHSH and CDR2 LQKENI. The CDR3 totals 15 residues. With V trimmed by 3 bases and J by 5 bases, 8 bases remained unmatched. The CDR3 loop is CASSPDRVLGTEAFF. The CDR3 nucleotides are TGTGCCAGCTCACCGGACAGGGTCTTGGGGACTGAAGCTTTCTTT.

This rearrangement joins TRBV2 to TRBJ1-2; 9 bases agree with TRBD1. Germline trimming cut 6 bases from V and 7 bases from J; bases unmatched to any gene: 6. CDR3 size: 13 residues. Germline CDR1 SNHLY, CDR2 FYNNEI. Here the CDR3 reads CASSGQGLGGYTF. CDR3 in DNA: TGTGCCAGCAGCGGACAGGGGTTAGGTGGCTACACCTTC.

This chain links TRBV5-6 with TRBJ1-5; D is unclear. The V end was cut by 2 bases, the J end by 5 bases, with 11 bases between. CDR3 length equals 14 residues. From germline, CDR1 is SGHDT and CDR2 YYEEEE. The CDR3 reads CASSFKTVDQPQHF. The DNA of the CDR3 is TGTGCCAGCAGCTTTAAAACAGTCGATCAGCCCCAGCATTTT.

The V call is TRBV4-2, the J call TRBJ2-2, with 8 bases matching TRBD2. With 1 base clipped from V and 6 bases from J, the junction kept 4 bases outside the gene matches. The CDR3 extends over 15 amino acids. Germline V lookup: CDR1 LGHNA, CDR2 YNFKEQ. CDR3 nucleotide sequence: TGTGCCAGCAGCCAAGCGGGAGGGGGGCCCGGGGAGCTGTTTTTT. It specifies CASSQAGGGPGELFF.

This clone showed up just a few times. The chain uses TRBV25-1 and TRBJ2-3; TRBD2 matches 9 bases. This CDR3 comprises 18 residues. CDR1 is MGHDK and CDR2 is SYGVNS in the germline V gene. Losses at the gene ends were 4 bases for V and 4 bases for J; bases not matched to a gene: 15. The DNA for the CDR3 is TGTGCCAGCAGTGTTCTAGCGGGGAGGATAGGAGTTCCAGATACGCAGTATTTT. It codes for CASSVLAGRIGVPDTQYF. Combining the CDR3 with reference TRBV25-1 and TRBJ2-3 gives the whole variable domain EADIYQTPRYLVIGTGKKITLECSQTMGHDKMYWYQQDPGMELHLIHYSYGVNSTEKGDLSSESTVSRIRTEHFPLTLESARPSHTSQYLCASSVLAGRIGVPDTQYFGPGTRLTVL.

The rearrangement joins TRBV27 to TRBJ1-2; 8 bases are shared with TRBD1. The CDR3 length is 14 residues. V shed 5 bases and J 7 bases; nucleotides not matched to a gene: 9. Germline values: CDR1 MNHEY, CDR2 SMNVEV (reference sequence). Here the CDR3 DNA reads TGTGCCAGCAGTGCCTTGGGACAGGAGAGTGGCTACACCTTC. Translated, it gives CASSALGQESGYTF.

This sequence joins TRBV11-3 and TRBJ1-1; 7 bases align to TRBD1. This CDR3 is 13 amino acids long. CDR1 and CDR2 (germline): SGHNT, YENEEA. Losses at the gene ends were 5 bases for V and 4 bases for J; bases not matched to a gene: 4. In DNA form, the CDR3 reads TGTGCCAGCAGCCTCGACAGGGTCACTGAAGCTTTCTTT. Protein product: CASSLDRVTEAFF.

This chain links TRBV7-6 with TRBJ2-1; tentative D call: TRBD1 (5 bases). V lost 5 bases and J 2 bases, leaving 16 bases between the germline ends. CDR3 length equals 16 residues. Per germline, CDR1 SGHVS and CDR2 FNYEAQ. In nucleotides, the CDR3 is TGTGCCAGCAGCCGGCCGAGCAGGGCCCCCTACAATGAGCAGTTCTTC. Translating gives CASSRPSRAPYNEQFF.

The chain carries TRBV5-1 and TRBJ1-5; possible D gene TRBD1, 6 bases. Germline V gene data show CDR1 as SGHRS and CDR2 as YFSETQ. V shed 0 bases and J shed 7 bases, with 11 bases lying between them. The CDR3 has 14 amino acids. CDR3 residues: CASSLGGGTQPQHF. The CDR3 DNA follows: TGCGCCAGCAGCTTGGGGGGGGGCACCCAGCCCCAGCATTTT.

The chain employs TRBV4-2 and TRBJ2-3, with D possibly matching TRBD2 (6 bases). Trimming cost V 0 bases and J 0 bases, with 16 bases left between them. CDR1 is LGHNA and CDR2 is YNFKEQ in the germline V gene. The CDR3 runs 18 residues. The CDR3 DNA reads TGTGCCAGCAGCCAAGAAGGACCCCGGAGGGAGAGCACAGATACGCAGTATTTT. Translating gives CASSQEGPRRESTDTQYF.

The chain recombines TRBV6-5 with TRBJ1-6; a possible D gene is TRBD1 (6 bases). Trimming shortened V by 0 bases and J by 11 bases, and 11 bases separated the two germline ends. Germline assignment: CDR1 MNHEY and CDR2 SVGAGI. The CDR3 totals 14 residues. CDR3 protein: CASSYSQGWAPLHF. The DNA for the CDR3 is TGTGCCAGCAGTTACTCTCAGGGGTGGGCACCCCTCCACTTT.